This T cell receptor (beta chain) was sequenced in a study of CD4 and CD8 cells across lung adenocarcinoma regions (dated by TCRdb to the late 2010s). As for the study more broadly: The study examined intratumor heterogeneity of the T cell receptor repertoire by comparing tumor centers with tumor margins.

As regards this clonotype: Its antigen is not yet known. Base qualities are not at hand, and no much larger clone is one base apart.

The germline V gene (reference sequence) gives CDR1 as WNHNN and CDR2 as SYGVQD. The V end loses 3 bases and the J end loses 13 bases, and a stretch of 19 bases separates them. The CDR3 contains 14 residues, cysteine and phenylalanine counted. Only the CDR3 portion is preserved as DNA: 42 bases, with reading frame beginning at the first base. The donors were patients who had localized lung adenocarcinoma, which is a subtype of non-small cell lung cancer. The samples were taken from the centers of localized lung adenocarcinomas. For TCR repertoire analysis, CD8+ T cells taken from tumor tissue were profiled apart from CD4+ T cells. Library preparation used PCR. TCRdb names HiSeq X Ten as the instrument used. TCRdb reprocessed the public reads (quality trimming at Q25 with fastp, clone calling with MiXCR) and kept in-frame beta chains. Here each entry gathers all rows of one CDR3 protein and keeps the most common genes and DNA. The sample table holds some 25,000 distinct CDR3 sequences, of which 50% to 55% were seen once. The ten most abundant clones make up about half of the sample.

Sequenced material: CD8+ T cells from the center of a lung tumor. Interpreted using the paper, the cell subset or site label stands for: tumor center region. The sequence links TRBV10-1 to TRBJ2-4, with the D gene uncertain. The receptor was isolated from a male donor with lung adenocarcinoma. The CD4 and CD8 labels of this study may be unreliable. CDR3 sequence: CASSDRQATNTQYF. The bases are TGCGCCAGCAGTGACAGACAAGCCACAAACACGCAGTACTTC.